Presented here are 8 T cell receptor beta chains from one specimen sequenced in a study of OX40 agonist ivuxolimab in advanced cancers. Here immunoSEQ multiplex PCR was the method, and the copy in TCRdb shows in-frame clones only, minus some. Of roughly 73,000 clones in the sample, about 86% were seen once. Sequenced material: CD4+ or CD8+ T cells sorted from blood, taken in a trial of the OX40 agonist ivuxolimab. The receptors here all came from an adult with an advanced solid tumor such as melanoma, head and neck, liver or kidney cancer.

With regard to this clone: The junction departs from germline at one end; a sequencing error may be responsible. The rearrangement uses TRBV30 and TRBJ1-3, with 7 nucleotides matching TRBD1. Germline loops: CDR1 GTSNPN, CDR2 SVGIG (reference sequence). The CDR3 spans 13 residues. Here the CDR3 DNA reads TGTGCCTGGAGTGTACAGTCCCACGGGACAGAGCACTTT. Its translation: CAWSVQSHGTEHF.

This CDR3 reads CAITGTGDGNTIYF. The CDR3 DNA sequence: TGTGCCATCACTGGGACAGGTGATGGAAACACCATATATTTT. The gene calls are TRBV10-3 and TRBJ1-3, with 8 bases matching TRBD1. After removal of 7 bases from V and 3 bases from J, the junction contained 5 bases not matched to a gene. CDR1 is ENHRY, CDR2 SYGVKD, per germline. The CDR3 is 14 residues long.

This chain connects TRBV29-1 to TRBJ1-4; 8 nucleotides line up with TRBD1. Trimming cost V 6 bases and J 4 bases; bases outside gene matches: 4. The CDR3 covers 13 residues. The V gene's germline CDR1 is SQVTM and CDR2 ANQGSEA. CDR3 bases: TGCAGCGTAGGGACAGGACGTAATGAAAAACTGTTTTTT. Amino acids: CSVGTGRNEKLFF.

The chain carries TRBV15 and TRBJ2-1, with D unclear. CDR1 is LNHNV, CDR2 YYDKDF, per germline (reference sequence). With 1 base removed from V and 3 bases from J, the gap between germline ends came to 7 bases. This CDR3 spans 14 amino acids. The CDR3 coding sequence is TGTGCCACCAGCAGAGGAAGGAACTACAATGAGCAGTTCTTC. This codes for CATSRGRNYNEQFF. The full variable domain, completed using reference TRBV15 and TRBJ2-1, is DAMVIQNPRYQVTQFGKPVTLSCSQTLNHNVMYWYQQKSSQAPKLLFHYYDKDFNNEADTPDNFQSRRPNTSFCFLDIRSPGLGDTAMYLCATSRGRNYNEQFFGPGTRLTVL.

The chain combines TRBV19 with TRBJ2-1; 8 positions agree with TRBD1. Germline CDR1 and CDR2: LNHDA and SQIVND (reference sequence). J gave up 8 bases and V 0 bases, and 6 bases lay outside the gene matches. This CDR3 spans 15 amino acids. CDR3 bases: TGTGCCAGTAGTATAGATGGACAGGGTTTCGATGAGCAGTTCTTC. Residues: CASSIDGQGFDEQFF.

The chain joins TRBV5-1 to TRBJ1-1, with a tentative D call TRBD1 (6 bases). Germline CDR1 is SGHRS and CDR2 is YFSETQ. The CDR3 spans 15 residues. V was clipped by 1 base and J by 4 bases, with 14 bases between them. The CDR3 loop is CASSLMGGSGTEAFF. The CDR3 DNA follows: TGCGCCAGCAGCTTGATGGGGGGCAGCGGCACTGAAGCTTTCTTT.

The V and J genes are TRBV7-3 and TRBJ2-5, with 8 bases matching TRBD1. The CDR3 extends over 14 amino acids. Trimming removed 5 bases from V and 2 bases from J; junction bases left unmatched: 4. Germline V gene sequence: CDR1 SGHTA, CDR2 FQGTGA. Here the CDR3 reads CASSPTGDQETQYF. For the CDR3, the DNA is TGTGCCAGCAGCCCGACAGGGGATCAAGAGACCCAGTACTTC.

This chain uses TRBV18 with TRBJ2-5; D unclear. In germline, CDR1 is KGHSH, CDR2 LQKENI. The CDR3 spans 12 residues. With 5 bases removed from V and 7 bases from J, the gap between germline ends came to 11 bases. The CDR3 DNA is TGTGCCAGCTCATCAAGAGATCGGACCCAGTACTTC. Its translation: CASSSRDRTQYF.